The 18 T cell receptor beta chains given below trace back to one sample, sequenced in a study of T cell responses to AZD1222 COVID-19 vaccine. Profiling relied on immunoSEQ multiplex PCR, and the TCRdb table lists in-frame clones only, not all of them. This sample carries some 110,000 clones, roughly 82% of them seen once, and the ten largest clones take approximately 5.1%. The sequenced sample was peripheral blood, obtained on day 0 of AZD1222 vaccination. The receptors originated from an adult in good health.

The CDR3 loop reads CASSPWTGPFNYGYTF. The CDR3 nucleotides are TGTGCCAGCTCACCATGGACAGGTCCTTTTAACTATGGCTACACCTTC. This chain joins TRBV18 and TRBJ1-2; 7 positions agree with TRBD1. The CDR3 length is 16 residues. V shed 2 bases, J shed 1 base, and the junction held 7 bases outside the gene matches. CDR1 is KGHSH and CDR2 is LQKENI in the germline V gene.

The CDR3: CASRAAGYGYTF. In DNA form, the CDR3 reads TGTGCCAGCAGGGCCGCCGGCTATGGCTACACCTTC. This sequence joins TRBV6-5 and TRBJ1-2; no clear D gene. V dropped 6 bases and J dropped 4 bases, with 9 bases sitting between them. Germline V gene lookup returns CDR1 MNHEY and CDR2 SVGAGI. CDR3 length: 12 residues.

This rearrangement joins TRBV5-1 to TRBJ2-5; no clear D. V was pared by 0 bases and J by 5 bases, with 11 bases between. Looked up from germline, CDR1 is SGHRS and CDR2 is YFSETQ. This CDR3 contains 14 residues. The CDR3 DNA is TGCGCCAGCAGCTTGGGTCAGATTTATGAGACCCAGTACTTC. Its translation: CASSLGQIYETQYF.

The V and J genes are TRBV2 and TRBJ2-5; 7 bases match TRBD1. The germline V gene has CDR1 SNHLY and CDR2 FYNNEI. Losses at the gene ends were 3 bases for V and 4 bases for J; bases not matched to a gene: 5. CDR3 size: 14 residues. In nucleotides, the CDR3 is TGTGCCAGCAGTGATCGTACAGGGGTAGAGACCCAGTACTTC. The encoded protein is CASSDRTGVETQYF. The full variable domain, in which reference TRBV2 and TRBJ2-5 provide the parts outside the CDR3, is EPEVTQTPSHQVTQMGQEVILRCVPISNHLYFYWYRQILGQKVEFLVSFYNNEISEKSEIFDDQFSVERPDGSNFTLKIRSTKLEDSAMYFCASSDRTGVETQYFGPGTRLLVL.

This clone is deemed large. The sample contains more than one DNA sequence encoding this CDR3. The gene calls are TRBV12-3 or TRBV12-4 and TRBJ2-5; D not certain. The CDR3 runs 11 residues. V was trimmed by 3 bases and J by 4 bases, leaving 3 bases between them. CDR3 sequence reads: CASSFGETQYF. The CDR3 nucleotides are TGTGCCAGCAGTTTTGGAGAGACCCAGTACTTC.

The CDR3 loop reads CSVEDYTNSGNTIYF. CDR3 nucleotides: TGCAGCGTTGAAGATTACACAAACTCTGGAAACACCATATATTTT. V usage is TRBV29-1 and J usage is TRBJ1-3; the D is unclear. Germline V CDR1 and CDR2: SQVTM, ANQGSEA. The V end was cut by 0 bases, the J end by 0 bases, with 9 bases between. The CDR3 has 15 residues. The complete variable domain, with remaining parts taken from reference TRBV29-1 and TRBJ1-3, reads SAVISQKPSRDICQRGTSLTIQCQVDSQVTMMFWYRQQPGQSLTLIATANQGSEATYESGFVIDKFPISRPNLTFSTLTVSNMSPEDSSIYLCSVEDYTNSGNTIYFGEGSWLTVV.

The chain is built from TRBV6-5 and TRBJ1-6; weak D call: TRBD1 (5 bases). Germline values: CDR1 MNHEY, CDR2 SVGAGI. The CDR3 length is 15 residues. V lost 5 bases and J 7 bases, leaving 15 bases between the germline ends. CDR3 sequence reads: CASSTAGVGNSPLHF. In DNA form, the CDR3 reads TGTGCCAGCAGTACAGCGGGGGTTGGCAATTCACCCCTCCACTTT.

The V and J genes are TRBV24-1 and TRBJ1-5, with unresolved D. Germline V gene data show CDR1 as KGHDR and CDR2 as SFDVKD. Trimming removed 4 bases at V and 1 base at J, with 7 bases between. This CDR3 is 14 amino acids long. Here the CDR3 reads CATSEGGSNQPQHF. CDR3 sequence (DNA): TGTGCCACCAGTGAGGGAGGGAGCAATCAGCCCCAGCATTTT.

The J gene is TRBJ1-2, the V gene TRBV9; 10 nucleotides match TRBD1. The CDR3 contains 18 residues. CDR1 and CDR2 from the germline V gene are SGDLS and YYNGEE. With 5 bases clipped from V and 5 bases from J, the junction kept 18 bases outside the gene matches. CDR3 sequence reads: CASSHSRDRGRWGYGYTF. The CDR3 coding sequence is TGTGCCAGCAGTCATAGTCGGGACAGGGGTCGATGGGGGTATGGCTACACCTTC. The variable domain in full, completed from reference TRBV9 and TRBJ1-2, reads DSGVTQTPKHLITATGQRVTLRCSPRSGDLSVYWYQQSLDQGLQFLIQYYNGEERAKGNILERFSAQQFPDLHSELNLSSLELGDSALYFCASSHSRDRGRWGYGYTFGSGTRLTVV.

The chain joins TRBV6-2 or TRBV6-3 to TRBJ2-3; tentative D call: TRBD1 (6 bases). Trimming removed 0 bases at V and 7 bases at J, with 11 bases between. Per the germline V gene, CDR1 is MNHEY and CDR2 is SVGEGT. The CDR3 covers 14 residues. In nucleotides, the CDR3 is TGTGCCAGCAGTTACTCGGGGGCACAAAATACGCAGTATTTT. This sequence encodes CASSYSGAQNTQYF.

CDR3 sequence reads: CASSSRQGADEQYF. In DNA, the CDR3 is TGTGCCAGCTCATCAAGACAGGGGGCCGACGAGCAGTACTTC. The chain links TRBV18 to TRBJ2-7; 10 nucleotides line up with TRBD1. The germline V gene encodes CDR1 KGHSH and CDR2 LQKENI. This CDR3 is built from 14 residues. V was pared by 5 bases and J by 5 bases, with 6 bases of the junction left unmatched.

The CDR3 here is CASSLASDNYGYTF. DNA of the CDR3: TGTGCCAGCAGCTTAGCGTCAGACAACTATGGCTACACCTTC. This sequence joins TRBV7-8 and TRBJ1-2; no clear D gene. CDR3 length equals 14 residues. Germline V lookup: CDR1 SGHVS, CDR2 FQNEAQ. V shed 0 bases and J shed 2 bases, with 7 bases lying between them.

CDR3 nucleotides: TGTGCCAGTAGTCAGGGGAAGGGGAATCAGCCCCAGCATTTT. It specifies CASSQGKGNQPQHF. The gene calls are TRBV19 and TRBJ1-5, with D perhaps matching TRBD1 (6 bases). This CDR3 has 14 residues. V lost 5 bases to trimming and J lost 4 bases, with 12 bases between them. Germline CDR1 LNHDA, CDR2 SQIVND (reference sequence).

The rearrangement uses TRBV6-5 and TRBJ1-2, with D hard to call. Germline V gene lookup returns CDR1 MNHEY and CDR2 SVGAGI. The CDR3 runs 12 residues. Trimming cost V 5 bases and J 2 bases, with 6 bases left between them. This CDR3 is CASSPFNYGYTF. CDR3 in DNA: TGTGCCAGCAGTCCCTTCAACTATGGCTACACCTTC.

This rearrangement joins TRBV5-1 to TRBJ1-4, with D perhaps matching TRBD1 (5 bases). V was pared by 5 bases and J by 8 bases, with 16 bases between. Germline CDR1 reads SGHRS; CDR2 reads YFSETQ. CDR3 length: 14 residues. CDR3 region: CASRTGTRLEKLFF. CDR3 nucleotides: TGCGCCAGCAGAACCGGGACTCGACTCGAAAAACTGTTTTTT.

This rearrangement joins TRBV3-1 (or the pseudogene TRBV3-2) to TRBJ2-5; D unclear. Germline values: CDR1 LGHDT, CDR2 YNNKEL (reference sequence). V was trimmed by 1 base and J by 5 bases, leaving 14 bases between them. The CDR3 contains 15 residues. The CDR3 is CASSQGSSWSETQYF. Written as DNA, the CDR3 is TGTGCCAGCAGCCAAGGATCCTCTTGGTCTGAGACCCAGTACTTC.

V and J are TRBV5-4 and TRBJ2-7, with 13 bases fitting TRBD2. Germline V CDR1 and CDR2: SGHNT, YYREEE (reference sequence). Unmatched junction bases numbered 3, after V lost 0 bases and J lost 3 bases. The CDR3 contains 16 residues. CDR3 amino acids: CASSLGTSGGNYEQYF. The CDR3 nucleotides are TGTGCCAGCAGCTTGGGGACTAGCGGGGGAAACTACGAGCAGTACTTC. Full variable domain (remainder filled in from reference TRBV5-4 and TRBJ2-7): ETGVTQSPTHLIKTRGQQVTLRCSSQSGHNTVSWYQQALGQGPQFIFQYYREEENGRGNFPPRFSGLQFPNYSSELNVNALELDDSALYLCASSLGTSGGNYEQYFGPGTRLTVT.

The gene calls are TRBV29-1 and TRBJ1-2; D remains ambiguous. Trimming left V 4 bases short and J 8 bases short, with 17 bases between. There are 13 residues in the CDR3. The germline CDR1 and CDR2 sequences are SQVTM and ANQGSEA. CDR3 sequence: CSVVLTTYGGYTF. CDR3 coding DNA: TGCAGCGTTGTCCTTACGACGTACGGAGGCTACACCTTC.